Here is one T cell receptor beta chain with its context. This sample stems from a study of blood T cell repertoires in COVID-19. About the study: Spain, Italy and the United States supplied samples that represented acute and convalescent COVID-19. In each case, the material was cDNA or gDNA derived from T cells, B-cell-depleted T cells, or PBMCs.

Per the study methods: Reference gene primer amplification gave estimated nucleated cell counts. Libraries were prepared by immunoSEQ multiplex PCR; TCRdb keeps only in-frame clonotypes and omits some of them. D and trimming come from the DNA, and the V and J calls and clone size come from that table. The table has tens of thousands of clones, 85% seen once; the top ten hold about 9.6%. V was pared by 6 bases and J by 0 bases, with 4 bases between. There are 12 residues in the CDR3. Germline loops: CDR1 SEHNR, CDR2 FQNEAQ (reference sequence). The receptor was derived from an older man with active COVID-19. This sequence joins TRBV7-9 and TRBJ2-3; D is unclear. Sequencing was done on a sample of peripheral blood. In DNA, the CDR3 is TGTGCCAGCAGGAGCAGCACAGATACGCAGTATTTT. Amino acid sequence: CASRSSTDTQYF.